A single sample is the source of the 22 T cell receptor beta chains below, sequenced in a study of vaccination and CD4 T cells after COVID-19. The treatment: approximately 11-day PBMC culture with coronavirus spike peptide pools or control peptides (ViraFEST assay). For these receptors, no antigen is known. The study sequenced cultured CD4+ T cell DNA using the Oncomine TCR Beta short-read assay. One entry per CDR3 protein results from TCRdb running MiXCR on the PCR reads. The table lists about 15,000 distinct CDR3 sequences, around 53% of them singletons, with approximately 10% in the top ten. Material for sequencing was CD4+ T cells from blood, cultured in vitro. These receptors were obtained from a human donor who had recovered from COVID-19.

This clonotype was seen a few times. The CDR3 nucleotides are TGTGCCACCAGTGATTCAGGGGGCCGGAGGTCCCAGTACTTC. Amino acids: CATSDSGGRRSQYF. The V call is TRBV24-1, the J call TRBJ2-5, with 8 bases aligning to TRBD1. This CDR3 contains 14 residues. Germline V lookup: CDR1 KGHDR, CDR2 SFDVKD. V lost 2 bases and J lost 9; bases outside the gene matches: 7.

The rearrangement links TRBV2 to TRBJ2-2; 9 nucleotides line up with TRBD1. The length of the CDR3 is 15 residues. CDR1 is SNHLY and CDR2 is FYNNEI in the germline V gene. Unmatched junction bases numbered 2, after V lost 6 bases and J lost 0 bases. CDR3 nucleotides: TGTGCCAGCAGGCGGGACAGGGCGAACACCGGGGAGCTGTTTTTT. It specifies CASRRDRANTGELFF.

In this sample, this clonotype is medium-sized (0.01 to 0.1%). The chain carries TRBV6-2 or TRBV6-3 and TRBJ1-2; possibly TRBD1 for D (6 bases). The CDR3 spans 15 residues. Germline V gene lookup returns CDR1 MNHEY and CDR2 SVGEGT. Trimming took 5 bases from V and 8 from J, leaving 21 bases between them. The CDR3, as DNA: TGTGCCAGCAGTCTCTCCTCCGGGACACTGGAGGGCTACACCTTC. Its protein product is CASSLSSGTLEGYTF.

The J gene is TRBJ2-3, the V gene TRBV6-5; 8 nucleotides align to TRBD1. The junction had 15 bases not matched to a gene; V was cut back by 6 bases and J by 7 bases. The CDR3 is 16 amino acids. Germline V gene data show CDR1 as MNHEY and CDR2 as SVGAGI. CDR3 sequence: CASRYLRWDRRYTQYF. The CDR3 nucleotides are TGTGCCAGCAGGTACCTAAGATGGGACAGGCGGTATACGCAGTATTTT.

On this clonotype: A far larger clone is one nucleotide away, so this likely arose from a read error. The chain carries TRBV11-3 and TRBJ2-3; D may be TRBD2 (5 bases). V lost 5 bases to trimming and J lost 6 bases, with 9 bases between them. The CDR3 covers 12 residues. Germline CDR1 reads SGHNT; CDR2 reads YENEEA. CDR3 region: CASSLRADTQYF. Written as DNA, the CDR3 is TGTGCCAGCAGCCTGAGGGCGGATACGCAGTATTTT.

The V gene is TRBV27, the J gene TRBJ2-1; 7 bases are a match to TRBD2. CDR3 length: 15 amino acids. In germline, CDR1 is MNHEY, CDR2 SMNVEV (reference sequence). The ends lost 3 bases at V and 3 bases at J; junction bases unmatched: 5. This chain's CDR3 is CASSLEGTNYNEQFF. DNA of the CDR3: TGTGCCAGCAGTTTGGAGGGGACTAACTACAATGAGCAGTTCTTC.

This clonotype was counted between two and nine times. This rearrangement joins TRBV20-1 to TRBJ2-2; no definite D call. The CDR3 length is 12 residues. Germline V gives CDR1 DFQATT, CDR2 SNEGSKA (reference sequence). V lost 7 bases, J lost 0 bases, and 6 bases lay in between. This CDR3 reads CSVTANTGELFF. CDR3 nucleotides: TGCAGTGTGACGGCGAACACCGGGGAGCTGTTTTTT.

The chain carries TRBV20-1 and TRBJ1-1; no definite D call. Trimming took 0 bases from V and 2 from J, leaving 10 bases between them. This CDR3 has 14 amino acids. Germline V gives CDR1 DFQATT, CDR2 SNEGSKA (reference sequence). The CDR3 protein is CSARDHSSNTEAFF. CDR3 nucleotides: TGCAGTGCTAGAGATCATTCCTCTAACACTGAAGCTTTCTTT.

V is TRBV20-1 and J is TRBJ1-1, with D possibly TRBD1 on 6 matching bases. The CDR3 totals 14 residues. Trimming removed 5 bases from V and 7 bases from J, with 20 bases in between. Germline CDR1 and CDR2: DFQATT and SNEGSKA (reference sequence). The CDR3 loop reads CSALNSITGIEAFF. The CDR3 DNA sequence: TGCAGTGCTCTCAACAGTATAACAGGGATTGAAGCTTTCTTT.

The CDR3 reads CASSESGWGNQPQHF. CDR3 sequence (DNA): TGCGCCAGCAGTGAGTCGGGTTGGGGCAATCAGCCCCAGCATTTT. The chain employs TRBV10-2 and TRBJ1-5; D gene unclear. The V end was cut by 0 bases, the J end by 2 bases, with 8 bases between. Germline CDR1 and CDR2: WSHSY and SAAADI. The CDR3 is 15 residues long.

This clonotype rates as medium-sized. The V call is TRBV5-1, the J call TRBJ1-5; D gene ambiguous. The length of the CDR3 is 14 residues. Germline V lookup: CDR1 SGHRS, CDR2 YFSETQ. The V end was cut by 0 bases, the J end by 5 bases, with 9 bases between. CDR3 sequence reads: CASSLAGMDQPQHF. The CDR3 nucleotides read TGCGCCAGCAGCTTGGCGGGGATGGATCAGCCCCAGCATTTT. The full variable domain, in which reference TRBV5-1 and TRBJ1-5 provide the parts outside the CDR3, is KAGVTQTPRYLIKTRGQQVTLSCSPISGHRSVSWYQQTPGQGLQFLFEYFSETQRNKGNFPGRFSGRQFSNSRSEMNVSTLELGDSALYLCASSLAGMDQPQHFGDGTRLSIL.

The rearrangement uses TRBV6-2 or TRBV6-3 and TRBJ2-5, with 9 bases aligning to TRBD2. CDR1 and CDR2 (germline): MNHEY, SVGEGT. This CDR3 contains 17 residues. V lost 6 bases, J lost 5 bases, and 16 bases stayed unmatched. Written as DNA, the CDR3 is TGTGCCAGCAGCACCTTCGTGGGGCGGGGGGGCCCTGAGACCCAGTACTTC. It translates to CASSTFVGRGGPETQYF.

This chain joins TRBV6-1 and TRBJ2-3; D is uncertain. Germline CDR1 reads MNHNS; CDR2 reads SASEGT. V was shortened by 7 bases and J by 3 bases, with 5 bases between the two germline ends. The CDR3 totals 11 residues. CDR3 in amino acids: CASTVTDTQYF. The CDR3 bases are TGTGCCAGCACAGTAACAGATACGCAGTATTTT.

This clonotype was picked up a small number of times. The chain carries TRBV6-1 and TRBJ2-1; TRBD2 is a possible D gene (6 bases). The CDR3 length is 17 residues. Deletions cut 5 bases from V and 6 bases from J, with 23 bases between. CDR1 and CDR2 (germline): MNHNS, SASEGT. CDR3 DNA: TGTGCCAGCAGTCGTCCTCTCACGGAGGGACTTTCCAATGAGCAGTTCTTC. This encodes CASSRPLTEGLSNEQFF.

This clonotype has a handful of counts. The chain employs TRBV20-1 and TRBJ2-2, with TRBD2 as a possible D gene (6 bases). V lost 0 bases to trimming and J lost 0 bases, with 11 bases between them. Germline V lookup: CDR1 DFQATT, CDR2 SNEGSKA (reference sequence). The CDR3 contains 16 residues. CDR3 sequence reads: CSARDWRGPNTGELFF. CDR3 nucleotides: TGCAGTGCTAGAGATTGGCGGGGACCGAACACCGGGGAGCTGTTTTTT.

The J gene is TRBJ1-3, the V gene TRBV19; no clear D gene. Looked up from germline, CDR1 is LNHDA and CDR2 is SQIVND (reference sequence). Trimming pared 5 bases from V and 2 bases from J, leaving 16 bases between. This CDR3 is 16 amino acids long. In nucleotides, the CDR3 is TGTGCCAGTAGTCTCGTGACACTCCTGGCTGGAAACACCATATATTTT. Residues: CASSLVTLLAGNTIYF.

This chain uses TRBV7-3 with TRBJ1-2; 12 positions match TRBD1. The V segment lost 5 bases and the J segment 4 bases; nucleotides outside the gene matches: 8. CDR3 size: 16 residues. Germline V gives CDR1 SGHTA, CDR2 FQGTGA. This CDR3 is CASSGGDRGQVYGYTF. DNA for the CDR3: TGTGCCAGCAGCGGAGGGGACAGGGGGCAGGTCTATGGCTACACCTTC.

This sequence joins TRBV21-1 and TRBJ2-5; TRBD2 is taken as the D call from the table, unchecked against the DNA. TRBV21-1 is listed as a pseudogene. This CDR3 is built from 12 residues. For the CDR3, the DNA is TGTGCCAGCGGGGGAGCGGGGGAGACCCAGTACTTC. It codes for CASGGAGETQYF.

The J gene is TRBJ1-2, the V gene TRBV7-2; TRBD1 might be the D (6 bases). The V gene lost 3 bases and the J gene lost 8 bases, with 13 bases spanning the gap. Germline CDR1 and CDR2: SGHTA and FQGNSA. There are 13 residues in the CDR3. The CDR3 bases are TGTGCCAGCAGCTTCACAGGGACTCAAGGCTACACCTTC. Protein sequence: CASSFTGTQGYTF.

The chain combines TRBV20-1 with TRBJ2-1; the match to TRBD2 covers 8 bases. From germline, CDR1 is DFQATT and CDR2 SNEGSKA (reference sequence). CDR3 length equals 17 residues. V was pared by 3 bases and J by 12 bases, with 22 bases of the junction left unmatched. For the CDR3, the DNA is TGCAGTGCTAGCCCGAGGAGCGGGGGATACAATGGGAGGGCGCAGTTCTTC. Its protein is CSASPRSGGYNGRAQFF.

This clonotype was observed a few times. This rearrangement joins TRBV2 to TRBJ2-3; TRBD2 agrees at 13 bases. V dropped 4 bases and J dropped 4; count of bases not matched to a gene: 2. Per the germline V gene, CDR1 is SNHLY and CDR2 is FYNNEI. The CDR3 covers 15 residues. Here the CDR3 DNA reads TGTGCCAGCAGTGCGGGACTAGCGGGGTCAGATACGCAGTATTTT. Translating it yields CASSAGLAGSDTQYF.

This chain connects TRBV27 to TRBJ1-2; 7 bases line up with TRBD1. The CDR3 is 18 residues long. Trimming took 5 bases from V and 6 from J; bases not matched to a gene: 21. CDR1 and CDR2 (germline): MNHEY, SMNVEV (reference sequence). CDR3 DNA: TGTGCCAGCAGTATATGGGGTGGTGGGCAGGGGGGGGAAAATGGCTACACCTTC. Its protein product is CASSIWGGGQGGENGYTF.